This TCR beta chain was retrieved from a study of T cells in Graves' hyperthyroidism and ophthalmopathy. This clonotype was counted ten times or more. The antigen is not known. The CDR3 has 17 amino acids. Germline V gene data show CDR1 as SEHNR and CDR2 as FQNEAQ (reference sequence). The J segment lost 0 bases and the V segment lost 1 base, leaving 3 bases of the junction unmatched. The study, taken as a whole, reports: Ophthalmopathy cases were set apart from stable hyperthyroidism by a 13 V-J model.

The study left out patients who had uncontrolled infection, other autoimmune disease, pregnancy or lactation. Thyroid ultrasound, orbital computed tomography, clinical symptoms, and serum thyroxine and TRAb underpinned diagnoses. TCR beta CDR3 regions were amplified from RNA. Carried out on the TCR CDR3, a first-round RT-PCR used the HTBI primer set. Each CDR3 protein gets one entry after TCRdb re-called the multiplex PCR reads with MiXCR. The sample consists of 250,000 to 300,000 distinct CDR3 sequences, 13% of them appearing once. The V gene is TRBV7-9, the J gene TRBJ2-1; 10 bases are shared with TRBD2. The source is a woman between 25 and 40 years old with Graves' hyperthyroidism that later progressed to Graves' ophthalmopathy. The source material was blood. The CDR3 here is CASSLVASGSSYNEQFF. CDR3 DNA sequence: TGTGCCAGCAGCTTAGTGGCTAGCGGGAGCTCCTACAATGAGCAGTTCTTC.